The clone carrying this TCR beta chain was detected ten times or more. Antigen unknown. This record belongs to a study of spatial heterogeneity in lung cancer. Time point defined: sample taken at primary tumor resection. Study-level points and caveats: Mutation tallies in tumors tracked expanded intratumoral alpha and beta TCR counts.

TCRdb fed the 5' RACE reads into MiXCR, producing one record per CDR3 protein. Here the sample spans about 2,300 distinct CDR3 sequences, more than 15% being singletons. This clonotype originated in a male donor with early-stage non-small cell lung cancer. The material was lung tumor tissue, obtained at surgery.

The CDR3 loop reads CASSPRDTQYF. In DNA, the CDR3 is TGCGCCAGCTCCCCCAGGGATACGCAGTATTTT. The V gene is TRBV10-2, the J gene TRBJ2-3; no reliable D call. The V end lost 8 bases, the J end lost 6 bases, and 9 bases lay between the germline ends. CDR1 is WSHSY, CDR2 SAAADI, per germline. The CDR3 consists of 11 residues.